Listed below are T cell receptor beta chains from one sample, sequenced in a study of blood T cells in healthy people across ages. TCRdb recomputed calls from the 5' RACE reads with MiXCR, one row per CDR3 protein. The sample includes about 570,000 distinct CDR3 sequences, about 25% seen only once; the top ten take approximately 18%. Sequencing used blood. The source of these receptors is a woman aged 70-85 years in good health. The CDR3 runs from the conserved cysteine through the conserved F or W. The D gene is left open where the match is weak. Clone sizes are given selectively: once, few, many, or a class where the clone is expanded.

V: TRBV20-1; D: .; J: TRBJ2-3; size: .; DNA: TGCAGTGCTCGACTAACGGACCTAGATACGCAGTATTTT; CDR3: CSARLTDLDTQYF
V: TRBV7-2; D: .; J: TRBJ1-3; size: .; DNA: TGTGCCAGCAGCTCCCTCGCGAGGCTCGGAAACACCATATATTTT; CDR3: CASSSLARLGNTIYF
V: TRBV7-2; D: .; J: TRBJ2-5; size: .; DNA: TGTGCCAGCAGCCCCACTGACGAGACCCAGTACTTC; CDR3: CASSPTDETQYF
V: TRBV7-2; D: .; J: TRBJ2-1; size: .; DNA: TGTGCCAGCAGACCGGGTCTTATCCAGACTGAGCAGTTCTTC; CDR3: CASRPGLIQTEQFF
V: TRBV27; D: .; J: TRBJ2-1; size: .; DNA: TGTGCCAGCAGTTTCGCGGACAGCCTCTACAATGAGCAGTTCTTC; CDR3: CASSFADSLYNEQFF
V: TRBV7-8; D: TRBD2; J: TRBJ2-2; size: .; DNA: TGTGCCAGCAGCCCAGCTAGCGGGGGGGCCCCCGGGGAGCTGTTTTTT; CDR3: CASSPASGGAPGELFF
V: TRBV10-3; D: TRBD1; J: TRBJ2-6; size: few; DNA: TGTGCCATCAGGGGACCGGGACAGGGGGGAGTTGGGGCCAACGTCCTGACTTTC; CDR3: CAIRGPGQGGVGANVLTF
V: TRBV12-3/TRBV12-4; D: .; J: TRBJ2-5; size: .; DNA: TGTGCCAGCAGCCTCCTGACTCCACCCGTAGAGACCCAGTACTTC; CDR3: CASSLLTPPVETQYF
V: TRBV5-6; D: TRBD2; J: TRBJ2-7; size: .; DNA: TGTGCCAGCAGCCCGCTGGGCGGGGGTCGGTCCTACGAGCAGTACTTC; CDR3: CASSPLGGGRSYEQYF
V: TRBV13; D: .; J: TRBJ1-1; size: .; DNA: TGTGCCAGCAGCCACATGCACACTGAAGCTTTCTTT; CDR3: CASSHMHTEAFF
V: TRBV21-1; D: .; J: TRBJ1-6; size: few; DNA: TGTGCCAGCAGCAAAGCGCTTCGGAGGGAGAATTCACCCCTCCACTTT; CDR3: CASSKALRRENSPLHF
V: TRBV29-1; D: TRBD1; J: TRBJ1-1; size: few; DNA: TGCAGCGCCGCGGGACAGGGGAACACTGAAGCTTTCTTT; CDR3: CSAAGQGNTEAFF
V: TRBV7-9; D: .; J: TRBJ1-4; size: .; DNA: TGTGCCAGCGCCCAATTTGCAACTAATGAAAAACTGTTTTTT; CDR3: CASAQFATNEKLFF
V: TRBV11-3; D: .; J: TRBJ1-2; size: .; DNA: TGTGCCAGCAGCTCCCCGCCCGGGGGGCAGGGCTACACCTTC; CDR3: CASSSPPGGQGYTF
V: TRBV7-6; D: .; J: TRBJ2-7; size: .; DNA: TGTGCCAGCAGCCCACGGCCGACCTCCTACGAGCAGTACTTC; CDR3: CASSPRPTSYEQYF
V: TRBV20-1; D: TRBD2; J: TRBJ2-1; size: once; DNA: TGCAGTGCTAGAGAAGGAGCTAGCGGGGGGGCGGTCGGATTCTTC; CDR3: CSAREGASGGAVGFF
V: TRBV12-3/TRBV12-4; D: .; J: TRBJ1-1; size: .; DNA: TGTGCCAGCAGTCCCAGGGGTCGAGCTTTCTTT; CDR3: CASSPRGRAFF
V: TRBV6-5; D: .; J: TRBJ2-7; size: few; DNA: TGTGCCAGCACCAATTTAGGCCTTACCTACGAGCAGTACTTC; CDR3: CASTNLGLTYEQYF
V: TRBV7-9; D: TRBD1; J: TRBJ1-1; size: few; DNA: TGTGCCAGCAGCCCCCGGACAGGGTCTACTTTTGAAGCTTTCTTT; CDR3: CASSPRTGSTFEAFF
V: TRBV5-4; D: .; J: TRBJ1-2; size: few; DNA: TGTGCCAGCAGCCTGCCTGACGGCCGAAACGGTGGCTACACCTTC; CDR3: CASSLPDGRNGGYTF
V: TRBV7-2; D: .; J: TRBJ1-2; size: .; DNA: TGTGCCAGCTCGGTCAGGTCCGATGGCTACACCTTC; CDR3: CASSVRSDGYTF
V: TRBV7-9; D: .; J: TRBJ2-7; size: .; DNA: TGTGCCAGCAGCTTATTGGTCCCCCACGAGCAGTACTTC; CDR3: CASSLLVPHEQYF
V: TRBV20-1; D: TRBD1; J: TRBJ1-1; size: few; DNA: TGCAGTGCTAGGAGTAGGCCGGGACAGGGTCGAACTGAAGCTTTCTTT; CDR3: CSARSRPGQGRTEAFF
V: TRBV6-2/TRBV6-3; D: .; J: TRBJ2-1; size: .; DNA: TGTGCCAGCAGTTACGGATATGGGGGTAATGAGCAGTTCTTC; CDR3: CASSYGYGGNEQFF
V: TRBV20-1; D: .; J: TRBJ2-4; size: .; DNA: TGCAGTGCTAGAGATTACGCGGGCATTCAGTACTTC; CDR3: CSARDYAGIQYF
V: TRBV20-1; D: .; J: TRBJ2-5; size: .; DNA: TGCAGTGCTGTACTAGCCCTCCAAGAGACCCAGTGCTTC; CDR3: CSAVLALQETQCF
V: TRBV5-1; D: .; J: TRBJ2-7; size: .; DNA: TGCGCCAGCAGCTCCCCGACGGAGACCTACGAGCAGTACTTC; CDR3: CASSSPTETYEQYF
V: TRBV5-1; D: .; J: TRBJ2-1; size: .; DNA: TGCGCCAGCAGCTTGTCCCGAGGGGAGAATGAGCAGTTCTTC; CDR3: CASSLSRGENEQFF
V: TRBV4-2; D: .; J: TRBJ1-4; size: .; DNA: TGTGCCAGCAGCCGACGGGTAGGCAGGGTGGGATCTAATGAAAAACTGTTTTTT; CDR3: CASSRRVGRVGSNEKLFF
V: TRBV25-1; D: TRBD1; J: TRBJ2-2; size: .; DNA: TGTGCCAGCAGTGGAAAGGGACAGCGCACCGGGGAGCTGTTTTTT; CDR3: CASSGKGQRTGELFF
V: TRBV7-9; D: .; J: TRBJ2-7; size: once; DNA: TGTGCCAGCAGGCCTGTCGGTGGGGGCGCCTCCTACGAGCAGTACTTC; CDR3: CASRPVGGGASYEQYF
V: TRBV12-3/TRBV12-4; D: TRBD2; J: TRBJ2-5; size: few; DNA: TGTGCCAGCAGTTTGGCTAGCGGGGGGCGAAGAGAGTACTTC; CDR3: CASSLASGGRREYF
V: TRBV5-1; D: .; J: TRBJ2-3; size: .; DNA: TGCGCCAGCAGCTTGGAGACTTTGCCAGATACGCAGTATTTT; CDR3: CASSLETLPDTQYF
V: TRBV20-1; D: .; J: TRBJ2-1; size: few; DNA: TGCAGTGCTGGCCCTCATGGACCCAATGAGCAGTTCTTC; CDR3: CSAGPHGPNEQFF
V: TRBV3-1; D: .; J: TRBJ1-6; size: few; DNA: TGTGCCAGCAGCCAAGATATTCAACCCCTCCACTTT; CDR3: CASSQDIQPLHF
V: TRBV7-3; D: TRBD2; J: TRBJ2-3; size: .; DNA: TGTGCCAGCAGCTTATCACTAGCGGGGGATACGCAGTATTTT; CDR3: CASSLSLAGDTQYF
V: TRBV7-2; D: .; J: TRBJ1-1; size: many; DNA: TGTGCCAGCAGCTTATCAGGGAACACTGAAGCTTTCTTT; CDR3: CASSLSGNTEAFF
V: TRBV7-7; D: .; J: TRBJ1-2; size: few; DNA: TGTGCCAGCAGCCGGACGGATTATGGCTACACCTTC; CDR3: CASSRTDYGYTF
V: TRBV15; D: TRBD1; J: TRBJ2-7; size: few; DNA: TGTGCCACCAGCGGACCGGGACAGGGTAACCCCCTTATCTTCCCCTACGAGCAGTACTTC; CDR3: CATSGPGQGNPLIFPYEQYF
V: TRBV6-5; D: .; J: TRBJ2-3; size: .; DNA: TGTGCCAGCAAGACGGACCCGGCAGATACGCAGTATTTT; CDR3: CASKTDPADTQYF
V: TRBV4-3; D: TRBD1; J: TRBJ1-4; size: .; DNA: TGCGCCAGCTCCCGAACCGGGACAGGTGAAAAACTGTTTTTT; CDR3: CASSRTGTGEKLFF